The 17 T cell receptor beta chains below all came from one sample that was sequenced in a study of human T cells and chemical hapten exposure. TCRdb used MiXCR to reprocess the RACE reads, holding one entry per CDR3 protein. The sample has about 140,000 distinct CDR3 sequences; 10% to 15% are singletons. Sample time point: patch test 2, 6 weeks after DPC sensitization. Treatment in this sample: therapeutic diphenylcyclopropenone sensitization with weekly scalp DPC. The sample in question was whole blood, obtained in connection with sensitization to the hapten diphenylcyclopropenone (DPC). These receptors were collected from a woman between 45 and 60 years old with alopecia areata. Some clones in this sample may be carry-over from other donors' samples.

The chain has TRBV5-1 and TRBJ2-1, with D perhaps TRBD2 (6 bases). The CDR3 loop spans 15 amino acids. The germline V and J ends were trimmed by 10 bases and 2 bases, with 19 bases remaining between them. Germline V gene data show CDR1 as SGHRS and CDR2 as YFSETQ. CDR3 DNA: TGCGCCGGGCCTTGTGGGACTTTAACCTACAATGAGCAGTTCTTC. This codes for CAGPCGTLTYNEQFF.

There are a few counts of this clonotype. The gene calls are TRBV12-3 or TRBV12-4 and TRBJ1-3; D gene uncertain. V lost 2 bases and J 2 bases, leaving 13 bases between the germline ends. CDR3 length: 16 amino acids. The DNA of the CDR3 is TGTGCCAGCAGTTTATGGCCGACAAGAGCTGGAAACACCATATATTTT. It specifies CASSLWPTRAGNTIYF.

V is TRBV18 and J is TRBJ1-2; maybe TRBD1 (5 bases). Trimming shortened V by 3 bases and J by 6 bases, and 17 bases separated the two germline ends. In germline, CDR1 is KGHSH, CDR2 LQKENI. The CDR3 covers 15 residues. The CDR3 sequence: CASSPEAKGFDGYTF. The DNA for the CDR3 is TGTGCCAGCTCACCCGAGGCGAAGGGGTTCGATGGCTACACCTTC.

The chain joins TRBV19 to TRBJ2-6; 8 bases line up with TRBD1. Trimming cost V 7 bases and J 1 base; bases outside gene matches: 12. In germline, CDR1 is LNHDA, CDR2 SQIVND (reference sequence). This CDR3 has 18 amino acids. CDR3 sequence reads: CASTPSRGLGSGANVLTF. The CDR3 DNA sequence: TGTGCCAGTACCCCGAGCAGGGGGCTTGGATCTGGGGCCAACGTCCTGACTTTC.

This clonotype has a count of ten or more. For the CDR3, the DNA is TGTGCCAGCGGAAAACAGGTGGTGGAGACCCAGTACTTC. It yields the protein CASGKQVVETQYF. The gene calls are TRBV3-1 and TRBJ2-5, with a weak D call TRBD1 (5 bases). CDR1 is LGHDT and CDR2 is YNNKEL in the germline V gene (reference sequence). V lost 8 bases to trimming and J lost 5 bases, with 15 bases between them. This CDR3 contains 13 residues.

This sequence joins TRBV6-2 or TRBV6-3 and TRBJ2-5; no reliable D call. V lost 4 bases and J lost 1, with 10 bases in between. The CDR3 has 14 residues. CDR1 is MNHEY, CDR2 SVGEGT, per germline. This chain's CDR3 is CASSFTPVQETQYF. The CDR3 DNA sequence: TGTGCCAGCAGTTTCACCCCTGTCCAAGAGACCCAGTACTTC.

As for this clonotype: This may be a read error: a much more frequent sequence differs by one nucleotide. Without the conserved terminal phenylalanine or tryptophan, this CDR3 likely stems from a read error. This chain joins TRBV29-1 and TRBJ2-7; the D gene could be TRBD1 or TRBD2 (7 bases each). V was clipped by 6 bases and J by 6 bases, with 21 bases between them. CDR3 length: 14 amino acids. Germline CDR1 is SQVTM and CDR2 is ANQGSEA. As DNA, the CDR3 is TGCAGCGTCCTAAAGAGCGGGACAGTCCCCGAGCAGTACTAC. Translation gives CSVLKSGTVPEQYY.

Regarding this clonotype: This may come from a read error, since a much larger clone is one base off. V and J are TRBV11-2 and TRBJ2-7; no clear D. This CDR3 has 16 amino acids. In germline, CDR1 is SGHAT, CDR2 FQNNGV. Trimming stripped 1 base from V and 1 base from J, with 14 bases between. CDR3 sequence: CASSLAVGGPSYEQYF. In DNA form, the CDR3 reads TGTGCCAGCAGCTTAGCGGTCGGCGGCCCATCCTACGAGCAGTACTTC.

V is TRBV6-5 and J is TRBJ2-7; 11 positions match TRBD2. CDR1 is MNHEY, CDR2 SVGAGI, per germline. With 4 bases clipped from V and 3 bases from J, the junction kept 5 bases outside the gene matches. The CDR3 spans 15 residues. The CDR3 nucleotides are TGTGCCAGCAGTTTCCTTAGCGGGAGGGACTACGAGCAGTACTTC. Translation gives CASSFLSGRDYEQYF.

J is TRBJ2-7 and V is TRBV10-2; 8 nucleotides line up with TRBD2. The CDR3 runs to 16 residues. Germline assignment: CDR1 WSHSY and CDR2 SAAADI. Losses at the gene ends were 4 bases for V and 7 bases for J; bases not matched to a gene: 15. CDR3 sequence reads: CASSGRLATLFGEQYF. CDR3 DNA: TGCGCCAGCAGTGGCCGACTAGCGACCCTCTTTGGGGAGCAGTACTTC.

In its sample, this clonotype was seen a few times. The chain combines TRBV18 with TRBJ2-7, with D unclear. V lost 0 bases to trimming and J lost 5 bases, with 8 bases between them. The germline CDR1 and CDR2 sequences are KGHSH and LQKENI. The CDR3 spans 13 residues. CDR3 nucleotide sequence: TGTGCCAGCTCACCACCTTCACGGGACGAGCAGTACTTC. Translating gives CASSPPSRDEQYF. Based on the CDR3 plus reference TRBV18 and TRBJ2-7, the full variable domain is NAGVMQNPRHLVRRRGQEARLRCSPMKGHSHVYWYRQLPEEGLKFMVYLQKENIIDESGMPKERFSAEFPKEGPSILRIQQVVRGDSAAYFCASSPPSRDEQYFGPGTRLTVT.

This clonotype has a count of ten or more. J is TRBJ2-5 and V is TRBV9, with D possibly TRBD1 on 7 matching bases. Trimming left V 4 bases short and J 4 bases short, with 14 bases between. This CDR3 has 14 amino acids. Germline CDR1 SGDLS, CDR2 YYNGEE. CDR3 in DNA: TGTGCCAGCAGCCCCACTCAGGGGGGAGAGACCCAGTACTTC. Amino acid sequence: CASSPTQGGETQYF.

Many counts were recorded for this clonotype. J is TRBJ1-1 and V is TRBV6-6; TRBD1 agrees at 8 bases. The J segment lost 7 bases and the V segment lost 6 bases, leaving 4 bases of the junction unmatched. The CDR3 contains 12 residues. Germline V lookup: CDR1 MNHNY, CDR2 SVGAGI (reference sequence). CDR3 protein: CASSLGQVEAFF. The CDR3 DNA sequence: TGTGCCAGCAGCTTGGGACAGGTTGAAGCTTTCTTT.

This clonotype was counted between two and nine times. The genes are TRBV6-5 and TRBJ1-1; a weak D match, TRBD1 (6 bases). Germline CDR1 MNHEY, CDR2 SVGAGI. V was pared by 2 bases and J by 5 bases, with 15 bases between. The length of the CDR3 is 15 residues. CDR3: CASSYPGQILTEAFF. DNA for the CDR3: TGTGCCAGCAGTTACCCCGGACAGATCTTAACTGAAGCTTTCTTT.

The chain has TRBV9 and TRBJ2-1; D perhaps matches TRBD1 (6 bases). There are 16 residues in the CDR3. Per germline, CDR1 SGDLS and CDR2 YYNGEE. The germline V and J ends were trimmed by 0 bases and 7 bases, with 17 bases remaining between them. The CDR3 bases are TGTGCCAGCAGCGTAGGGAATTGGGCAGGGGATAATGAGCAGTTCTTC. Its protein is CASSVGNWAGDNEQFF.

This clonotype was recorded many times. J is TRBJ2-1 and V is TRBV5-1, with 10 bases matching TRBD1. Germline trimming cut 6 bases from V and 7 bases from J; bases unmatched to any gene: 7. The CDR3 sequence is 14 residues long. CDR1 and CDR2 from the germline V gene are SGHRS and YFSETQ. The CDR3 is CASKQGQGWNEQFF. DNA of the CDR3: TGCGCCAGCAAGCAGGGACAGGGGTGGAATGAGCAGTTCTTC.

In DNA, the CDR3 is TGCAGCGTGCCCCCAGGGATCGGTGAAGCTTTCTTT. This sequence encodes CSVPPGIGEAFF. This chain links TRBV29-1 with TRBJ1-1; TRBD1 is a possible D gene (5 bases). V gave up 6 bases and J gave up 7 bases, with 15 bases separating them. The CDR3 loop spans 12 amino acids. CDR1 and CDR2 from the germline V gene are SQVTM and ANQGSEA. Variable domain in full (rest from reference TRBV29-1 and TRBJ1-1): SAVISQKPSRDICQRGTSLTIQCQVDSQVTMMFWYRQQPGQSLTLIATANQGSEATYESGFVIDKFPISRPNLTFSTLTVSNMSPEDSSIYLCSVPPGIGEAFFGQGTRLTVV.